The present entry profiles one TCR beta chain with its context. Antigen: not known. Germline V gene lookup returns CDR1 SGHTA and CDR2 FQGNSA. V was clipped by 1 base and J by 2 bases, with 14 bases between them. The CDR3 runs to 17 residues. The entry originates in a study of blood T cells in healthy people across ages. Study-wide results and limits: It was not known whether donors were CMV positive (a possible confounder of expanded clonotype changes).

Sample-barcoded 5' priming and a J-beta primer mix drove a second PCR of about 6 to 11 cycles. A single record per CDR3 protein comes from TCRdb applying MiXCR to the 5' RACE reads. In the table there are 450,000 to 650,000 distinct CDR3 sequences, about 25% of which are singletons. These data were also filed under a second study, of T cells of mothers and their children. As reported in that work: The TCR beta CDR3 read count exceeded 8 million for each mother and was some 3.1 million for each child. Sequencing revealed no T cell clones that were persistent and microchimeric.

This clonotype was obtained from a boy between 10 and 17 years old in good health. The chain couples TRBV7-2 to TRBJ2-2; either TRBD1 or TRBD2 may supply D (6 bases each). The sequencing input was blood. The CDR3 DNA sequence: TGTGCCAGCAGCTTAGGGCTCGGGGGCTCCAACACCGGGGAGCTGTTTTTT. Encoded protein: CASSLGLGGSNTGELFF.